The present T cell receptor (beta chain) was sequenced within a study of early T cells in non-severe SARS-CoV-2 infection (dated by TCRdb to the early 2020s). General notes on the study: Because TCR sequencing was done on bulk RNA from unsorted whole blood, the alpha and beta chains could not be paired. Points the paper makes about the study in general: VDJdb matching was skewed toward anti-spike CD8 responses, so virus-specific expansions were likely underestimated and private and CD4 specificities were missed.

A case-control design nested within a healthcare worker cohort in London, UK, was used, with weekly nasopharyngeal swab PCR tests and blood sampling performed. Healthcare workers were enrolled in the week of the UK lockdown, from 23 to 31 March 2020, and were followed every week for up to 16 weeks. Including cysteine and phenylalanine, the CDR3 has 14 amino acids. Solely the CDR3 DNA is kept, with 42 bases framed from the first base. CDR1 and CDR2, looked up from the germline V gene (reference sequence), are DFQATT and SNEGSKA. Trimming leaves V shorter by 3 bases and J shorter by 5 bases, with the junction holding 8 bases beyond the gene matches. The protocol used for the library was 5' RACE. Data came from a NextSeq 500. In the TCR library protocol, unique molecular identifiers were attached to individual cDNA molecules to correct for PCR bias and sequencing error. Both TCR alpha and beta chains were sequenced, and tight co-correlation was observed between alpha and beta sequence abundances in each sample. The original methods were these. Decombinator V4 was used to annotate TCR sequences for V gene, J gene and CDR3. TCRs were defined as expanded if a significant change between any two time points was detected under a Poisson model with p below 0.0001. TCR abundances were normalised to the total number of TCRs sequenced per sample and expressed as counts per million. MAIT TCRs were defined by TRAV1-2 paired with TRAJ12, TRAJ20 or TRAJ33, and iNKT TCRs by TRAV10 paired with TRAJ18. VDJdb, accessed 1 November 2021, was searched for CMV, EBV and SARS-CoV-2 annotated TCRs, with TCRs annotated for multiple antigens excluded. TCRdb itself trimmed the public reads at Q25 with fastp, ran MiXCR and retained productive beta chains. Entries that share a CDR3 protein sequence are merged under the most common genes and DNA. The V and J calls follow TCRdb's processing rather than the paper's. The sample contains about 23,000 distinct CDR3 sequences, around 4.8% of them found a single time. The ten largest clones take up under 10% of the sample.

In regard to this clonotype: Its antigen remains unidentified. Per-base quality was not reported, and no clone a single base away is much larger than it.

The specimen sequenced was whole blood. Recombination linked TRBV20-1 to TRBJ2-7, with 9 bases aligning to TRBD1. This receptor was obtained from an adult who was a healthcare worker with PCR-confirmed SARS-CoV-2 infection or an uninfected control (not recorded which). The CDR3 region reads CSASRDREFHEQYF. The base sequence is TGCAGTGCTAGCCGGGACAGGGAATTTCACGAGCAGTACTTC.